The 13 T cell receptor beta chains given below trace back to one sample, sequenced in a study of shared clonotypes between healthy human individuals. Repertoires were generated with immunoSEQ multiplex PCR, while TCRdb's copy carries only in-frame clones and drops some. Among about 510,000 clones listed, about 96% were seen once. The sequenced sample was naive CD4+ T cells sorted from blood. Subset defined: CD45RA+ positively selected. Source of these receptors: a woman in her 30s in good health.

This rearrangement joins TRBV6-1 to TRBJ1-5, with 9 bases that match TRBD1. The CDR3 has 15 amino acids. The germline V gene has CDR1 MNHNS and CDR2 SASEGT. V shed 6 bases, J shed 5 bases, and the junction held 8 bases outside the gene matches. CDR3 DNA sequence: TGTGCCAGCAGCGCCGGGACAGGGAGTTATCAGCCCCAGCATTTT. The encoded protein is CASSAGTGSYQPQHF.

The rearrangement joins TRBV5-1 to TRBJ2-3; no reliable D call. The germline CDR1 and CDR2 sequences are SGHRS and YFSETQ. The CDR3 runs 14 residues. Deletions cut 4 bases from V and 0 bases from J, with 9 bases between. In DNA form, the CDR3 reads TGCGCCAGCAGCATCGCCGGGAGCACAGATACGCAGTATTTT. Its protein is CASSIAGSTDTQYF.

A few counts support this clone. This chain joins TRBV19 and TRBJ2-1; 7 nucleotides agree with TRBD1. The ends lost 9 bases at V and 15 bases at J; junction bases unmatched: 8. From germline, CDR1 is LNHDA and CDR2 SQIVND (reference sequence). The CDR3 is 10 residues long. CDR3 loop: CASAKGGWFF. CDR3 nucleotide sequence: TGTGCCAGCGCCAAAGGGGGCTGGTTCTTC.

Here the CDR3 reads CASSSRRTNQPQHF. The CDR3 DNA reads as TGTGCCAGTAGTTCTCGACGGACGAATCAGCCCCAGCATTTT. V usage is TRBV19 and J usage is TRBJ1-5; D remains unclear. This CDR3 spans 14 amino acids. V was cut by 5 bases and J by 4 bases, with 12 bases left in between. Germline CDR1 and CDR2: LNHDA and SQIVND (reference sequence).

This chain connects TRBV18 to TRBJ1-2; possibly TRBD1 for D (5 bases). Germline V gene data show CDR1 as KGHSH and CDR2 as LQKENI. The length of the CDR3 is 15 residues. V gave up 3 bases and J gave up 6 bases, with 17 bases separating them. The CDR3 region has the DNA TGTGCCAGCTCACCCCAGGGTGAAGTTGACAATGGCTACACCTTC. This gives the protein CASSPQGEVDNGYTF.

This chain links TRBV15 with TRBJ1-2, with 9 bases aligning to TRBD1. CDR1 LNHNV and CDR2 YYDKDF come from the germline V gene (reference sequence). This CDR3 has 16 amino acids. V was clipped by 2 bases and J by 8 bases; unmatched bases: 12. CDR3 residues: CATSRNGDRAAGGYTF. DNA of the CDR3: TGTGCCACCAGCAGAAATGGGGACAGGGCGGCGGGGGGCTACACCTTC.

V and J are TRBV10-3 and TRBJ2-7; 12 bases agree with TRBD2. The CDR3 is 15 amino acids. Germline CDR1 is ENHRY and CDR2 is SYGVKD. V was pared by 7 bases and J by 1 base, with 5 bases of the junction left unmatched. CDR3 sequence reads: CAIKGTSGFSYEQYF. The CDR3 nucleotides are TGTGCCATCAAGGGGACTAGCGGGTTTTCCTACGAGCAGTACTTC.

This clone occurred once. The chain links TRBV6-5 to TRBJ2-7; 9 positions match TRBD1. The junction had 6 bases not matched to a gene; V was cut back by 0 bases and J by 6 bases. CDR1 is MNHEY and CDR2 is SVGAGI in the germline V gene. This CDR3 has 15 amino acids. This CDR3 is CASSYSDRGVGEQYF. Here the CDR3 DNA reads TGTGCCAGCAGTTACTCGGACAGGGGTGTCGGCGAGCAGTACTTC.

Of note for this clone: The sample carries other DNA sequences with the same CDR3. This sequence joins TRBV18 and TRBJ1-5; D uncertain. Germline CDR1 and CDR2: KGHSH and LQKENI. Trimming took off 1 base at V and 7 bases at J, with 5 bases between the two ends. The CDR3 has 12 residues. The CDR3 DNA reads as TGTGCCAGCTCACCACGAGGGCAGCCCCAGCATTTT. Residues: CASSPRGQPQHF.

The rearrangement links TRBV7-6 to TRBJ1-2, with D tentatively TRBD1 (5 bases). V shed 3 bases and J shed 7 bases, with 12 bases lying between them. The CDR3 has 13 amino acids. From germline, CDR1 is SGHVS and CDR2 FNYEAQ. The CDR3 protein is CASSFGGRGGYTF. Here the CDR3 DNA reads TGTGCCAGCAGCTTTGGGGGTAGGGGTGGCTACACCTTC.

A single count supports this clone. The gene calls are TRBV28 and TRBJ2-3; D is perhaps TRBD2 (5 bases). Trimming stripped 4 bases from V and 2 bases from J, with 10 bases between. The CDR3 totals 14 residues. CDR1 is MDHEN, CDR2 SYDVKM, per germline. In nucleotides, the CDR3 is TGTGCCAGCAGTTCAGGACTTTTCACAGATACGCAGTATTTT. It codes for CASSSGLFTDTQYF.

This chain links TRBV7-8 with TRBJ1-5; 9 nucleotides line up with TRBD1. After removal of 5 bases from V and 7 bases from J, the junction contained 12 bases not matched to a gene. The germline CDR1 and CDR2 sequences are SGHVS and FQNEAQ. This CDR3 comprises 16 residues. In DNA, the CDR3 is TGTGCCAGCAGCCCTCGCCGGACAGGGGTAGTCCAGCCCCAGCATTTT. This gives the protein CASSPRRTGVVQPQHF. The whole variable domain, remainder taken from reference TRBV7-8 and TRBJ1-5, is GAGVSQSPRYKVAKRGQDVALRCDPISGHVSLFWYQQALGQGPEFLTYFQNEAQLDKSGLPSDRFFAERPEGSVSTLKIQRTQQEDSAVYLCASSPRRTGVVQPQHFGDGTRLSIL.

CDR3 region: CASKPGTRYEQYF. CDR3 bases: TGTGCCAGTAAACCCGGGACCAGGTACGAGCAGTACTTC. V is TRBV19 and J is TRBJ2-7; D tentatively fits TRBD1 or TRBD2 (5 bases each). Looked up from germline, CDR1 is LNHDA and CDR2 is SQIVND (reference sequence). The CDR3 has 13 amino acids. Trimming took off 7 bases at V and 4 bases at J, with 14 bases between the two ends. Filled out from reference TRBV19 and TRBJ2-7, the complete variable domain reads DGGITQSPKYLFRKEGQNVTLSCEQNLNHDAMYWYRQDPGQGLRLIYYSQIVNDFQKGDIAEGYSVSREKKESFPLTVTSAQKNPTAFYLCASKPGTRYEQYFGPGTRLTVT.